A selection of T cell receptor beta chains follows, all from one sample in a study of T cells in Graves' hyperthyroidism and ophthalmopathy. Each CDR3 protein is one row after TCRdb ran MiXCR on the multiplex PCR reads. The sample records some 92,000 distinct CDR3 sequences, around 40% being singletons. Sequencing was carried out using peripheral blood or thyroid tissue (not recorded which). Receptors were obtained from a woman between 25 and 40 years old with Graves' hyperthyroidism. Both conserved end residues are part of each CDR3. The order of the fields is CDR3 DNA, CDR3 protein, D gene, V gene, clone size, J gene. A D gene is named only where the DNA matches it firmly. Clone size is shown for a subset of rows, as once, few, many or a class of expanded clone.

cdr3_nt: TGTGCCTGGACCGGGGACAGGACCCCCTATGGCTACACCTTC; cdr3_aa: CAWTGDRTPYGYTF; d_call: TRBD1; v_call: TRBV30; clone_size: few; j_call: TRBJ1-2
cdr3_nt: TGTGCCAGCATGAGAAGGATTCACACTGAAGCTTTCTTT; cdr3_aa: CASMRRIHTEAFF; d_call: .; v_call: TRBV28; clone_size: .; j_call: TRBJ1-1
cdr3_nt: TGCGCCAGCAGCTTGGTTCAGGGACACAGAGAGACCCAGTACTTC; cdr3_aa: CASSLVQGHRETQYF; d_call: .; v_call: TRBV5-1; clone_size: many; j_call: TRBJ2-5
cdr3_nt: TGTGCCAGCAGTGCCCAAACCCAGTACTTC; cdr3_aa: CASSAQTQYF; d_call: .; v_call: TRBV6-1; clone_size: many; j_call: TRBJ2-5
cdr3_nt: TGTGCCACCAGTGACTCGACAGGGTTGGCCGGGGAGCTGTTTTTT; cdr3_aa: CATSDSTGLAGELFF; d_call: TRBD1; v_call: TRBV24-1; clone_size: .; j_call: TRBJ2-2
cdr3_nt: TGTGCCACCAGCAGAGGAGGCGGGGGCAGGACTGAAGCTTTCTTT; cdr3_aa: CATSRGGGGRTEAFF; d_call: .; v_call: TRBV15; clone_size: many; j_call: TRBJ1-1
cdr3_nt: TGTGCCAGTAACACCGGGCCACCAAAAGAGACCCAGTACTTC; cdr3_aa: CASNTGPPKETQYF; d_call: .; v_call: TRBV19; clone_size: .; j_call: TRBJ2-5
cdr3_nt: TGTGCCAGCAGTCTGTGGGGACAGGGGGGCCAAGAGACCCAGTACTTC; cdr3_aa: CASSLWGQGGQETQYF; d_call: TRBD1; v_call: TRBV2; clone_size: many; j_call: TRBJ2-5
cdr3_nt: TGCAGTGCTAGTGTCGGGAACCAAGAGACCCAGTACTTC; cdr3_aa: CSASVGNQETQYF; d_call: .; v_call: TRBV20-1; clone_size: medium-sized; j_call: TRBJ2-5
cdr3_nt: TGTGCCAGCAGTTTATCAGGGGGCGACGGCTACACCTTC; cdr3_aa: CASSLSGGDGYTF; d_call: TRBD1; v_call: TRBV28; clone_size: .; j_call: TRBJ1-2
cdr3_nt: TGTGCCAGCTCGGGACAGGGGACCTATGAGCAGTACTTC; cdr3_aa: CASSGQGTYEQYF; d_call: TRBD1; v_call: TRBV2; clone_size: .; j_call: TRBJ2-7
cdr3_nt: TGTGCCAGCAGCTTGGCCGGGGGGGCTGGCGAGCAGTACTTC; cdr3_aa: CASSLAGGAGEQYF; d_call: TRBD2; v_call: TRBV5-8; clone_size: many; j_call: TRBJ2-7
cdr3_nt: TGTGCCAGCAGCTTAGTTGGAGCAGGGGGCACTAGCGGGCTCGGGGGAGAGACCCAGTACTTC; cdr3_aa: CASSLVGAGGTSGLGGETQYF; d_call: .; v_call: TRBV7-2; clone_size: .; j_call: TRBJ2-5
cdr3_nt: TGTGCCATCAGGACACCGGGACAGGGGTTTCGGGCATTC; cdr3_aa: CAIRTPGQGFRAF; d_call: TRBD1; v_call: TRBV10-3; clone_size: many; j_call: TRBJ1-2
cdr3_nt: TGCGCCAGCATTCCCCGGGACACCACAGATACGCAGTATTTT; cdr3_aa: CASIPRDTTDTQYF; d_call: .; v_call: TRBV5-1; clone_size: .; j_call: TRBJ2-3
cdr3_nt: TGTGCCAGCAGTTACCCAGGACAGGGGGGCGACGAGCAGTACTTC; cdr3_aa: CASSYPGQGGDEQYF; d_call: TRBD1; v_call: TRBV6-5; clone_size: many; j_call: TRBJ2-7
cdr3_nt: TGTGCCAGCAGTCCTAACCCAGGACACTATGGCTACACCTTC; cdr3_aa: CASSPNPGHYGYTF; d_call: .; v_call: TRBV27; clone_size: many; j_call: TRBJ1-2
cdr3_nt: .; cdr3_aa: CASSAGRGFEQYFGPNTGELFF; d_call: .; v_call: TRBV12-3/TRBV12-4; clone_size: .; j_call: TRBJ2-2
cdr3_nt: TGTGCCGCCAGCTCAGGGTTGAGGAGCAACCAGCCCCAGCATTTT; cdr3_aa: CAASSGLRSNQPQHF; d_call: .; v_call: TRBV24-1; clone_size: .; j_call: TRBJ1-5
cdr3_nt: TGTGCCAGCAGCTCCCGGGACATGGGAATATATGGCTACACCTTC; cdr3_aa: CASSSRDMGIYGYTF; d_call: .; v_call: TRBV7-6; clone_size: many; j_call: TRBJ1-2
cdr3_nt: TGTGCCAGCAGTGATCATGGGGCCAACGTCCTGACTTTC; cdr3_aa: CASSDHGANVLTF; d_call: .; v_call: TRBV25-1; clone_size: few; j_call: TRBJ2-6
cdr3_nt: TGTGCCAGCAGCGGGACAGGGAATGAAAAACTGTTTTTT; cdr3_aa: CASSGTGNEKLFF; d_call: TRBD1; v_call: TRBV9; clone_size: .; j_call: TRBJ1-4
cdr3_nt: TGTGCCAGCAGGCGGGGAACTGAAGCTTTCTTT; cdr3_aa: CASRRGTEAFF; d_call: .; v_call: TRBV25-1; clone_size: many; j_call: TRBJ1-1
cdr3_nt: TGTGCCAGCAGCCTTCCTCCCCTCGACAGGGGCCCCGGGGAGCTGTTTTTT; cdr3_aa: CASSLPPLDRGPGELFF; d_call: TRBD1; v_call: TRBV11-2; clone_size: many; j_call: TRBJ2-2
cdr3_nt: TGCGCCAGCAGCTTAGCGGGAGGGCCCAGGACCGGGGAGCTGTTTTTT; cdr3_aa: CASSLAGGPRTGELFF; d_call: TRBD2; v_call: TRBV5-1; clone_size: many; j_call: TRBJ2-2
cdr3_nt: TGCGCCAGCAGCTTAACGCACTCCGCGAACACCGGGGAGCTGGTTTTT; cdr3_aa: CASSLTHSANTGELVF; d_call: .; v_call: TRBV7-3; clone_size: .; j_call: TRBJ2-2
cdr3_nt: TGCGCCAGCAGCGACGGGATCTATGGCTACACCTTC; cdr3_aa: CASSDGIYGYTF; d_call: .; v_call: TRBV5-1; clone_size: many; j_call: TRBJ1-2
cdr3_nt: TGTGCCAGCAGCAGACCGGGACTAGCGGGAGACGAGCAGTACTTC; cdr3_aa: CASSRPGLAGDEQYF; d_call: TRBD2; v_call: TRBV7-2; clone_size: few; j_call: TRBJ2-7
cdr3_nt: TGTGCCAGCAGCCTAGCCCCGGCTGACTACGAGCAGTACTTC; cdr3_aa: CASSLAPADYEQYF; d_call: .; v_call: TRBV7-9; clone_size: many; j_call: TRBJ2-7
cdr3_nt: TGTGCCAGCAGCTTAGAGGACAGGGGGTATTACTATGGCTACACCTTC; cdr3_aa: CASSLEDRGYYYGYTF; d_call: TRBD1; v_call: TRBV7-9; clone_size: many; j_call: TRBJ1-2
cdr3_nt: TGCGCCAGCAGCTTGGATTGGGGCGAAAAACTGTTTTTT; cdr3_aa: CASSLDWGEKLFF; d_call: .; v_call: TRBV5-1; clone_size: many; j_call: TRBJ1-4
cdr3_nt: TGTGCCAGCAGCCATGCTACTAAGGCTTTCTTT; cdr3_aa: CASSHATKAFF; d_call: .; v_call: TRBV5-5; clone_size: .; j_call: TRBJ1-1
cdr3_nt: TGTGCCAGCAGACGGACAGGGGGGTCAGAGACCCAGTACTTC; cdr3_aa: CASRRTGGSETQYF; d_call: TRBD1; v_call: TRBV2; clone_size: many; j_call: TRBJ2-5
cdr3_nt: TGTGCCAGCAGTTTAATAGGGGGAAAGTTTGACACTGAAGCTTTCTTT; cdr3_aa: CASSLIGGKFDTEAFF; d_call: .; v_call: TRBV7-3; clone_size: .; j_call: TRBJ1-1
cdr3_nt: TGCGCCAGCGGGAACCCGGGCCCCGGGAACGAAAAACTGTTTTTT; cdr3_aa: CASGNPGPGNEKLFF; d_call: .; v_call: TRBV10-2; clone_size: .; j_call: TRBJ1-4
cdr3_nt: TGTGCCAGCAGTTCCTTCCGGGACAGGGTGTCCCGCGGGCAGTACTTC; cdr3_aa: CASSSFRDRVSRGQYF; d_call: TRBD1; v_call: TRBV27; clone_size: many; j_call: TRBJ2-7
cdr3_nt: TGTGCCAGCAGCTCGAGGACAGGGGAGGACTATGGCTACACCTTC; cdr3_aa: CASSSRTGEDYGYTF; d_call: TRBD1; v_call: TRBV5-5; clone_size: .; j_call: TRBJ1-2
cdr3_nt: TGCGCCAGCAGCCAAGATCGGAGTCAGGGGAACTACGAGCAGTACTTC; cdr3_aa: CASSQDRSQGNYEQYF; d_call: .; v_call: TRBV4-1; clone_size: many; j_call: TRBJ2-7
cdr3_nt: TGTGCCAGCAGTTATAGGCACACCATATATTTT; cdr3_aa: CASSYRHTIYF; d_call: .; v_call: TRBV6-5; clone_size: many; j_call: TRBJ1-3
cdr3_nt: TGCGCCAGCAGCAGACAGGGTTCCGAGCAGTACTTC; cdr3_aa: CASSRQGSEQYF; d_call: TRBD1; v_call: TRBV10-1; clone_size: .; j_call: TRBJ2-7